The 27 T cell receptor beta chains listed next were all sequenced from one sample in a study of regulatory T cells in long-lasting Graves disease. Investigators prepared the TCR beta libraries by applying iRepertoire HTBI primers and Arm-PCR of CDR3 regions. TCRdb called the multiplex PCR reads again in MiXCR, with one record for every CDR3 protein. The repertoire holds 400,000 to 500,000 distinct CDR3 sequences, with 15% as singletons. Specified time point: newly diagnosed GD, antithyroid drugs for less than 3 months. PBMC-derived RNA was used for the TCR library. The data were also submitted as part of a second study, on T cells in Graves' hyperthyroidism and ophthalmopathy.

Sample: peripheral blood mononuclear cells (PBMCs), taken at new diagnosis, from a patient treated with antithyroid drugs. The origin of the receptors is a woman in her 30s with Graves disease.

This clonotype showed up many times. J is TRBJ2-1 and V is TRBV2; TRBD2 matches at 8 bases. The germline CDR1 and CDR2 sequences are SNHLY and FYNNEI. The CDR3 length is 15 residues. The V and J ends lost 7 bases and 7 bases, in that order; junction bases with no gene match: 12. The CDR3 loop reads CASNPRGGAQNEQFF. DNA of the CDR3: TGTGCCAGCAACCCCCGGGGGGGCGCTCAAAATGAGCAGTTCTTC.

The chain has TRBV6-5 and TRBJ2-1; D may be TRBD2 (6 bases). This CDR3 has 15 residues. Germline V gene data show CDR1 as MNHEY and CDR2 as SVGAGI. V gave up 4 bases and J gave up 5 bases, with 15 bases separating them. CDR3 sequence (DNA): TGTGCCAGCAGTTTGATGGACTGGGGGGACAATGAGCAGTTCTTC. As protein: CASSLMDWGDNEQFF.

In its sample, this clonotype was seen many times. In nucleotides, the CDR3 is TGCAGTGCTAAGACGGCACAGGGGACAGATACGCAGTATTTT. It codes for CSAKTAQGTDTQYF. V is TRBV20-1 and J is TRBJ2-3; 7 bases match TRBD1. V gave up 4 bases and J gave up 3 bases; unmatched junction bases: 7. This CDR3 region has 14 residues. CDR1 is DFQATT, CDR2 SNEGSKA, per germline (reference sequence).

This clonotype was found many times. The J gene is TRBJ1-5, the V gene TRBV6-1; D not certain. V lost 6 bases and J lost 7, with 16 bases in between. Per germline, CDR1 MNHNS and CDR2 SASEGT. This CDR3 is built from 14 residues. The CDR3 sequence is CASRTPKAGQPQHF. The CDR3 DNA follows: TGTGCCAGCAGGACGCCCAAGGCGGGGCAGCCCCAGCATTTT.

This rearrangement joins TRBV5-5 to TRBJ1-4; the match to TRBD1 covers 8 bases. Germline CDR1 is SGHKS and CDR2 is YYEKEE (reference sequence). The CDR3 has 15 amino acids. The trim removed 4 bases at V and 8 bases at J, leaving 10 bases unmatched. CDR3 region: CASSTDRGGSEKLFF. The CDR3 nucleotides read TGTGCCAGCAGCACCGACAGGGGTGGGAGCGAAAAACTGTTTTTT.

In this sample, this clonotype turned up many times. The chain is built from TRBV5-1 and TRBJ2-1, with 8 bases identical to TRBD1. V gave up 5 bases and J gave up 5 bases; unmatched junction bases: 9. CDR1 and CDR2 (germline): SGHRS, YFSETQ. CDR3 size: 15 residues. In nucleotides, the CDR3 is TGCGCCAGCAGACTAGGACAGGGAGGTCACAATGAGCAGTTCTTC. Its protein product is CASRLGQGGHNEQFF.

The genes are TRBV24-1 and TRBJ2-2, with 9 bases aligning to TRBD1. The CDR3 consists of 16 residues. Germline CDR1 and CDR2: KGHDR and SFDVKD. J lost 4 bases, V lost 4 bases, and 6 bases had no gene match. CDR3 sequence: CATSESQGAGTGELFF. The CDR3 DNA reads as TGTGCCACCAGTGAGTCACAGGGGGCCGGCACCGGGGAGCTGTTTTTT.

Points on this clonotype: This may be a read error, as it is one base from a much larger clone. The CDR3 loop reads CASSLGLADTAEQYF. The DNA of the CDR3 is TGCGCCAGCAGCTTGGGACTAGCGGATACGGCTGAGCAGTACTTC. The rearrangement uses TRBV5-1 and TRBJ2-7; 9 nucleotides agree with TRBD2. The CDR3 consists of 15 residues. Germline V CDR1 and CDR2: SGHRS, YFSETQ. V lost 0 bases and J lost 7; bases outside the gene matches: 8.

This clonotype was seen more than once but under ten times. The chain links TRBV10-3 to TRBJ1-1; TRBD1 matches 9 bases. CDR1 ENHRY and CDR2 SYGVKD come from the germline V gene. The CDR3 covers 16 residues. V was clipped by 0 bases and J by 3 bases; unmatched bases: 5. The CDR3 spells CAISESGTGRYTEAFF. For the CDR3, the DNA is TGTGCCATCAGTGAGTCTGGGACAGGGAGGTACACTGAAGCTTTCTTT.

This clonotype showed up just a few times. The CDR3 coding sequence is TGTGCCAGCAGTTACCTGGACAGGGGCTTGTACGAGCAGTACTTC. Encoded protein: CASSYLDRGLYEQYF. This chain connects TRBV6-2 or TRBV6-3 to TRBJ2-7; 9 positions agree with TRBD1. Trimming at V came to 2 bases and at J to 4 bases, leaving 6 bases not matched to a gene. The V gene's germline CDR1 is MNHEY and CDR2 SVGEGT. The CDR3 has 15 residues.

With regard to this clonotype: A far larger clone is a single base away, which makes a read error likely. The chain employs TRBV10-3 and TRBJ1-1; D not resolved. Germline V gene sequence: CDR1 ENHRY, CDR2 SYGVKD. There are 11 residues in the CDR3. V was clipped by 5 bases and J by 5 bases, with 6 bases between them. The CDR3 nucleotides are TGTGCCATCAGTCCCTGGACTGAAGCTTTCTTT. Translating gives CAISPWTEAFF.

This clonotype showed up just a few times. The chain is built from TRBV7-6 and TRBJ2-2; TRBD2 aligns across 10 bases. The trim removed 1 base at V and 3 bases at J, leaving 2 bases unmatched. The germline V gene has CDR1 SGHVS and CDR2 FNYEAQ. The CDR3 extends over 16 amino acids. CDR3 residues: CASSLEAGGDTGELFF. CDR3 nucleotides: TGTGCCAGCAGCTTAGAAGCGGGAGGGGACACCGGGGAGCTGTTTTTT.

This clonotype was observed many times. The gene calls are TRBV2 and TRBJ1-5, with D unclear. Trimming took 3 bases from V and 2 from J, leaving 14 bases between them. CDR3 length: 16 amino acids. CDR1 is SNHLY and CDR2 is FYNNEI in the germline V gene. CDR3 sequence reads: CASSEGGGVRNQPQHF. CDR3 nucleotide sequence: TGTGCCAGCAGTGAGGGTGGCGGGGTGCGCAATCAGCCCCAGCATTTT.

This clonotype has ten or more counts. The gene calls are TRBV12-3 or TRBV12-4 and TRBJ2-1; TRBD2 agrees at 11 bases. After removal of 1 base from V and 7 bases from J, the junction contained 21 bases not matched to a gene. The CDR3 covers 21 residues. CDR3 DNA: TGTGCCAGCAGTTTAGAATCTGGGACAGAGCCTACTAGCGGGAGCGGTAATGAGCAGTTCTTC. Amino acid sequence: CASSLESGTEPTSGSGNEQFF.

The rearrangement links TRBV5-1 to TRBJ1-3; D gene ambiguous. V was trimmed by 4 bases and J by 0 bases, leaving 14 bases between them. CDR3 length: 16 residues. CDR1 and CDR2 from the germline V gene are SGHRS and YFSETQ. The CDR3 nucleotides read TGCGCCAGCAGCCCCTCGGGCGCCAGCTCTGGAAACACCATATATTTT. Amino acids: CASSPSGASSGNTIYF.

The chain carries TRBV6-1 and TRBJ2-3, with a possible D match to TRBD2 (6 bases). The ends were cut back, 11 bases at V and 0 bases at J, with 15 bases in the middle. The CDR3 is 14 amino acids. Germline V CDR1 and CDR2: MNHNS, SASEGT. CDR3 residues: CALAVRSSTDTQYF. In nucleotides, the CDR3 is TGTGCCTTAGCGGTGAGATCTAGCACAGATACGCAGTATTTT.

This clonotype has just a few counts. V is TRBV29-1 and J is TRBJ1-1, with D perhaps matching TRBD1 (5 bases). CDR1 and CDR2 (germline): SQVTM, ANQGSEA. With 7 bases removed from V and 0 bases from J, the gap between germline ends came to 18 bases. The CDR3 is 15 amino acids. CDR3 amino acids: CSADPTAGLNTEAFF. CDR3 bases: TGCAGCGCTGACCCCACGGCAGGGTTGAACACTGAAGCTTTCTTT. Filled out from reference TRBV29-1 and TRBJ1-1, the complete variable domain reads SAVISQKPSRDICQRGTSLTIQCQVDSQVTMMFWYRQQPGQSLTLIATANQGSEATYESGFVIDKFPISRPNLTFSTLTVSNMSPEDSSIYLCSADPTAGLNTEAFFGQGTRLTVV.

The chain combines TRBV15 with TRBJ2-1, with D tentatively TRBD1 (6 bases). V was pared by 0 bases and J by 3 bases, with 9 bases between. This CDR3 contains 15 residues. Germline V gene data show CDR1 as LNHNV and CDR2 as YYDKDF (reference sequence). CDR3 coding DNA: TGTGCCACCAGCAGAGAACAGGGTTACTACAATGAGCAGTTCTTC. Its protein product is CATSREQGYYNEQFF.

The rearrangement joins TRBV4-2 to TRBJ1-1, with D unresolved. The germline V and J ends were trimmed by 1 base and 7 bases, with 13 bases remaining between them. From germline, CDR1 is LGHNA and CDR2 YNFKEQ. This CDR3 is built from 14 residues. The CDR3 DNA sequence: TGTGCCAGCAGCCAAGGACTTTCTTCGGGTGAAGCTTTCTTT. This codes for CASSQGLSSGEAFF.

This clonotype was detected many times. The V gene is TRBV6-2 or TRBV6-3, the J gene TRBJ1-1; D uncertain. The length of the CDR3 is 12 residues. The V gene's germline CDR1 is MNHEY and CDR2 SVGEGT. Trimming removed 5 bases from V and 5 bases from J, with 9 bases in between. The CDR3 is CASSQKRTEAFF. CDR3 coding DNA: TGTGCCAGCAGTCAAAAGAGGACTGAAGCTTTCTTT.

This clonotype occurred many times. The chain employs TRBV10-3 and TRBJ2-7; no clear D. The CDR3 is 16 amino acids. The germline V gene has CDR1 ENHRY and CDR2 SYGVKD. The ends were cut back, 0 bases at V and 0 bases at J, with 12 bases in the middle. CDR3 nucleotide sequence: TGTGCCATCAGTGAGTCGAGGTCCCAGAGCTCCTACGAGCAGTACTTC. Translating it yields CAISESRSQSSYEQYF.

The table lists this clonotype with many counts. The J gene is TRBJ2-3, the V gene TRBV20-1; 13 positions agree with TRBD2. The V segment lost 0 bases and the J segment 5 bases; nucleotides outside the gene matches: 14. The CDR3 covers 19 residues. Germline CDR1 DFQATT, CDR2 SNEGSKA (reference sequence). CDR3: CSARDRRTSGSTGLDTQYF. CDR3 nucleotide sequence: TGCAGTGCTAGAGATAGGCGGACTAGCGGGAGTACGGGGTTAGATACGCAGTATTTT.

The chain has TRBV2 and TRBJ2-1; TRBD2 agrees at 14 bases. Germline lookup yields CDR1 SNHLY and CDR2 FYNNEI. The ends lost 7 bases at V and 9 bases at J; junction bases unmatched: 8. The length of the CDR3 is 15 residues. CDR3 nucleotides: TGTGCCAGCAATTGGGGGGGACTAGCGGGAGCTGAGCAGTTCTTC. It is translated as CASNWGGLAGAEQFF.

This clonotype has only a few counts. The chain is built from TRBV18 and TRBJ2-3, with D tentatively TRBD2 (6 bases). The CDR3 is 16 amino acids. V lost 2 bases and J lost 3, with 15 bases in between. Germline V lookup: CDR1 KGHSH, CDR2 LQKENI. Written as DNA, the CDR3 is TGTGCCAGCTCACCAAGAAGGGAGGAGGCTACAGATACGCAGTATTTT. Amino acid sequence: CASSPRREEATDTQYF.

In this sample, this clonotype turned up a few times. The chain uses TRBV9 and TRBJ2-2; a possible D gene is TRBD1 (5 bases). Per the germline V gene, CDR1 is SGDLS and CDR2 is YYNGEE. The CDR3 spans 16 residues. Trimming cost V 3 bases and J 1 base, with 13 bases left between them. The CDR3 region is CASSEPFGQNTGELFF. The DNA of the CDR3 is TGTGCCAGCAGCGAGCCCTTCGGACAGAACACCGGGGAGCTGTTTTTT.

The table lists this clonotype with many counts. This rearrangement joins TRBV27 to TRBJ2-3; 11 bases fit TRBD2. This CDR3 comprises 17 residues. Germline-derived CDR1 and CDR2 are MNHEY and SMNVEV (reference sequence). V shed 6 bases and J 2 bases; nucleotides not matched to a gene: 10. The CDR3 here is CASRPIPGLADTDTQYF. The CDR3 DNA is TGTGCCAGCAGGCCCATTCCGGGACTAGCGGACACAGATACGCAGTATTTT.

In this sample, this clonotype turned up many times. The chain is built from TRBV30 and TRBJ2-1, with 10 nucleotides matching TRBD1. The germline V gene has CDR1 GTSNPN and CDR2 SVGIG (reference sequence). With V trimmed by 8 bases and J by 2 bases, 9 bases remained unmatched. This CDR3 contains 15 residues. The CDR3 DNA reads TGTGCCCTAAAGATCGGGACAGGGGCCTACAATGAGCAGTTCTTC. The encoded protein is CALKIGTGAYNEQFF.